This T cell receptor (beta chain) emerged from a study of T-cell memory formation after mild COVID-19. Study overall: There were largely donor-specific TCR clusters.

The ends were cut back, 2 bases at V and 4 bases at J, with 12 bases in the middle. This CDR3 has 15 residues. This clonotype has a handful of counts. From the 5' RACE reads, TCRdb called clonotypes with MiXCR, one entry per CDR3 protein. The sample holds 550,000 to 700,000 distinct CDR3 sequences, under 20% seen once. The sequenced sample was PBMCs or a T cell subset sorted from them (not recorded which). This clonotype originated in an adult woman who had mild COVID-19 (a few samples of this study predate the infection). Cell type and time point are not known. The chain combines TRBV12-3 or TRBV12-4 with TRBJ1-5; D is possibly TRBD1 (6 bases). The CDR3 sequence is CASSLWGPGNQPQHF. For the CDR3, the DNA is TGTGCCAGCAGTTTATGGGGGCCGGGGAATCAGCCCCAGCATTTT.